A selection of T cell receptor beta chains follows, all from one sample in a study of OX40 agonist ivuxolimab in advanced cancers. The data were produced by immunoSEQ multiplex PCR, yet TCRdb's version contains in-frame clones alone and is incomplete. The sample yields some 19,000 clones, 55% to 80% seen once. Source: CD4+ or CD8+ T cells sorted from blood, taken in a trial of the OX40 agonist ivuxolimab. These receptors originate from an adult with an advanced solid tumor such as melanoma, head and neck, liver or kidney cancer. Each CDR3 is given without its conserved first and last residue. Fields, in order: J gene, V gene, CDR3 protein.

j_gene: TRBJ2-3; v_gene: TRBV7-9; CDR3aa: ASSFDTQY
j_gene: TRBJ2-2; v_gene: TRBV7-9; CDR3aa: ASSLIPGAGQNTGELF
j_gene: TRBJ2-3; v_gene: TRBV29-1; CDR3aa: SVGPGESTDTQY
j_gene: TRBJ2-1; v_gene: TRBV5-1; CDR3aa: ASSVGYSGYNEQF
j_gene: TRBJ2-7; v_gene: TRBV5-6; CDR3aa: ASSLGVTEQY
j_gene: TRBJ1-5; v_gene: TRBV5-6; CDR3aa: ASSSSTGRVQPQH
j_gene: TRBJ2-7; v_gene: TRBV11-3; CDR3aa: ASSLETSGSPYEQY
j_gene: TRBJ2-3; v_gene: TRBV6-6; CDR3aa: ASSYVASGASDTQY
j_gene: TRBJ2-7; v_gene: TRBV5-1; CDR3aa: ASSSSGGRDTYEQY
j_gene: TRBJ2-1; v_gene: TRBV9; CDR3aa: ASSVAGVGGRNEQF
j_gene: TRBJ2-2; v_gene: TRBV7-7; CDR3aa: ASSLWINTGELF
j_gene: TRBJ2-2; v_gene: TRBV5-1; CDR3aa: ASTGPQNTGELF
j_gene: TRBJ2-5; v_gene: TRBV28; CDR3aa: ASSLRGETQY
j_gene: TRBJ1-5; v_gene: TRBV14; CDR3aa: ASSQVNQPQH
j_gene: TRBJ2-1; v_gene: TRBV29-1; CDR3aa: SAGDSYNEQF
j_gene: TRBJ2-7; v_gene: TRBV6-6; CDR3aa: ASSYSSLYEQY
j_gene: TRBJ2-4; v_gene: TRBV6-5; CDR3aa: ASSFSGTGGNIQY
j_gene: TRBJ2-3; v_gene: TRBV9; CDR3aa: ASSVGQGVAGSSTDTQY
j_gene: TRBJ1-6; v_gene: TRBV27; CDR3aa: ASRRGSSPLH
j_gene: TRBJ1-2; v_gene: TRBV7-9; CDR3aa: ASSLGGYGYT
j_gene: TRBJ2-2; v_gene: TRBV9; CDR3aa: ASSVVGGQNTGELF
j_gene: TRBJ1-5; v_gene: TRBV7-2; CDR3aa: ASSLRAGGNQPQH
j_gene: TRBJ2-5; v_gene: TRBV27; CDR3aa: AGCGSGGVQETQY
j_gene: TRBJ1-1; v_gene: TRBV9; CDR3aa: ASSPGRDSLEAF
j_gene: TRBJ1-5; v_gene: TRBV6-1; CDR3aa: ASSEWWGRGTYSNQPQH
j_gene: TRBJ2-3; v_gene: TRBV7-2; CDR3aa: ASSRQVLGDTQY
j_gene: TRBJ2-1; v_gene: TRBV7-7; CDR3aa: ASSLASGGYNEQF
j_gene: TRBJ2-7; v_gene: TRBV28; CDR3aa: ASSRIQGRLSYEQY
j_gene: TRBJ2-1; v_gene: TRBV7-2; CDR3aa: ASSLETGRYEQF